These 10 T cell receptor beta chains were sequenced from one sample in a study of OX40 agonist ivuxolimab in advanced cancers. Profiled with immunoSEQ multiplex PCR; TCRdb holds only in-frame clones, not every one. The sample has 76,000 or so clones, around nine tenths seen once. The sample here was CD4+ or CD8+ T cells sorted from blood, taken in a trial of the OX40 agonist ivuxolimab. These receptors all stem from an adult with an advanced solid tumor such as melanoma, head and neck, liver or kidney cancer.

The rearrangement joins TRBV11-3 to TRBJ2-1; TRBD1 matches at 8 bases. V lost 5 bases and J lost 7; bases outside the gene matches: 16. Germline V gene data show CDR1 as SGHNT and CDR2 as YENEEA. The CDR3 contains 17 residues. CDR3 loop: CASSLVRGQASRNEQFF. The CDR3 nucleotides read TGTGCCAGCAGCCTCGTCAGGGGACAGGCCTCTCGGAATGAGCAGTTCTTC.

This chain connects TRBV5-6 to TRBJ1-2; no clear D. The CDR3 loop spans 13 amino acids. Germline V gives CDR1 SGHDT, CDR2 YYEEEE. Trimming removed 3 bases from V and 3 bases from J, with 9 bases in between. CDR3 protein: CASSWEGHYGYTF. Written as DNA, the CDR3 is TGTGCCAGCAGCTGGGAAGGGCACTATGGCTACACCTTC. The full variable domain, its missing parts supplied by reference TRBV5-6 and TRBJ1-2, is DAGVTQSPTHLIKTRGQQVTLRCSPKSGHDTVSWYQQALGQGPQFIFQYYEEEERQRGNFPDRFSGHQFPNYSSELNVNALLLGDSALYLCASSWEGHYGYTFGSGTRLTVV.

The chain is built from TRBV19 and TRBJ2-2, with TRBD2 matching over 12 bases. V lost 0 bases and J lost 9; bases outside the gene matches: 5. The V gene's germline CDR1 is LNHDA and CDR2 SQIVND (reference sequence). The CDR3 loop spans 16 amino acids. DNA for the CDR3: TGTGCCAGTAGTATAGACGGACTAGCGGGAAGGAGGGAGCTGTTTTTT. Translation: CASSIDGLAGRRELFF.

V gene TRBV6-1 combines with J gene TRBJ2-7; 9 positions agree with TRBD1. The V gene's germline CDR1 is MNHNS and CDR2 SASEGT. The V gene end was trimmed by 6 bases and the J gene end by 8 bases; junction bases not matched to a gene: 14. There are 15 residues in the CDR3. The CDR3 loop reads CASRLGQGSWSQQYF. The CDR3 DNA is TGTGCCAGCAGGTTGGGACAGGGATCCTGGTCCCAGCAGTACTTC.

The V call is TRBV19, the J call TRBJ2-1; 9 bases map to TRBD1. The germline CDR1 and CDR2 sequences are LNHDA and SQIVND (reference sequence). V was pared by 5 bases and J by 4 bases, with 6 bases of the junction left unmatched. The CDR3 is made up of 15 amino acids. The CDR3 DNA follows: TGTGCCAGTAGTTTTTACAGGGGGCGGTACAATGAGCAGTTCTTC. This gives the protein CASSFYRGRYNEQFF.

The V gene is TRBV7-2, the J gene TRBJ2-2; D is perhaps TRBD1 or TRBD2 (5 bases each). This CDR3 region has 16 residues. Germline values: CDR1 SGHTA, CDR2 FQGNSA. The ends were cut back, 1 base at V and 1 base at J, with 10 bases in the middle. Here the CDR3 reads CASSLEGGGNTGELFF. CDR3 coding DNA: TGTGCCAGCAGCTTAGAGGGTGGGGGGAACACCGGGGAGCTGTTTTTT.

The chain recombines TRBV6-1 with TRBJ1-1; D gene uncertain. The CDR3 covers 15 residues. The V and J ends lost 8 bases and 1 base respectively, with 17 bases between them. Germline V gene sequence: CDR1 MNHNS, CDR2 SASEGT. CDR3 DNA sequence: TGTGCCAGCCATCAACGTATGGCAGGGAACACTGAAGCTTTCTTT. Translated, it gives CASHQRMAGNTEAFF.

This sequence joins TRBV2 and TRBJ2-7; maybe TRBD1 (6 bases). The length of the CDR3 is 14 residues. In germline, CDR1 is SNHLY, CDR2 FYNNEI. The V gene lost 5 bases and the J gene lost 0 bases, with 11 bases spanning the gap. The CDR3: CASSLRDISYEQYF. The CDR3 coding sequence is TGTGCCAGCAGTCTGAGGGACATCTCCTACGAGCAGTACTTC. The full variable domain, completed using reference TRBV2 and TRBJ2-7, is EPEVTQTPSHQVTQMGQEVILRCVPISNHLYFYWYRQILGQKVEFLVSFYNNEISEKSEIFDDQFSVERPDGSNFTLKIRSTKLEDSAMYFCASSLRDISYEQYFGPGTRLTVT.

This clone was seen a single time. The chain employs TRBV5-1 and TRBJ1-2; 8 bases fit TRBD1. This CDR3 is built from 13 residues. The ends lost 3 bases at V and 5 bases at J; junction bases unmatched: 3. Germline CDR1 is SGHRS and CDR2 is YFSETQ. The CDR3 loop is CASSSTGGYGYTF. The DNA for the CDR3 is TGCGCCAGCAGCTCAACAGGGGGTTATGGCTACACCTTC.

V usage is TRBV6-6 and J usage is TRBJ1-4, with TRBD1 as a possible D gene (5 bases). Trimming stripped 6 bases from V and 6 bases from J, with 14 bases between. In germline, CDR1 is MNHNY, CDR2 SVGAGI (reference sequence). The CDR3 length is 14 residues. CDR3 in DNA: TGTGCCAGCAGCCTCTCAGGGCAGGATGAAAAACTGTTTTTT. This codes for CASSLSGQDEKLFF.